Each of the 9 T cell receptor beta chains below was sequenced from the same sample in a study of post-analysis software for immune sequencing data. Study-level findings and limits: About 5 TRBV segments (TRBV5-6, TRBV5-1 and TRBV20-1 among them) occurred more frequently in patients than in controls.

These receptors have no known antigen. Libraries were made from TCR beta cDNA, and they carried unique molecular identifiers. MiXCR, run by TCRdb on the PCR reads, gives a single entry per CDR3 protein. The sample consists of some 800,000 distinct CDR3 sequences, roughly 46% of them appearing once. Sequenced: blood. These receptors were collected from a girl between 10 and 17 years old with multiple sclerosis.

This rearrangement joins TRBV27 to TRBJ2-1, with 8 positions matching TRBD2. The CDR3 extends over 14 amino acids. The germline V gene has CDR1 MNHEY and CDR2 SMNVEV (reference sequence). Trimming cost V 5 bases and J 7 bases; bases outside gene matches: 7. CDR3 region: CASSPGLVWNEQFF. CDR3 bases: TGTGCCAGCAGTCCGGGACTAGTGTGGAATGAGCAGTTCTTC.

The chain carries TRBV7-2 and TRBJ2-3; the D is unclear. The V end lost 3 bases, the J end lost 6 bases, and 13 bases lay between the germline ends. The V gene's germline CDR1 is SGHTA and CDR2 FQGNSA. The CDR3 spans 14 residues. Here the CDR3 DNA reads TGTGCCAGCAGCTTTAGACTTACCCACGATACGCAGTATTTT. Translating gives CASSFRLTHDTQYF.

The rearrangement joins TRBV7-9 to TRBJ2-7; TRBD2 is a possible D gene (6 bases). Germline V gives CDR1 SEHNR, CDR2 FQNEAQ (reference sequence). V dropped 1 base and J dropped 7 bases, with 14 bases sitting between them. There are 14 residues in the CDR3. CDR3: CASSLGRAPWEQYF. CDR3 nucleotide sequence: TGTGCCAGCAGCTTAGGGAGGGCACCTTGGGAGCAGTACTTC. Full variable domain (missing parts from reference TRBV7-9 and TRBJ2-7): DTGVSQNPRHKITKRGQNVTFRCDPISEHNRLYWYRQTLGQGPEFLTYFQNEAQLEKSRLLSDRFSAERPKGSFSTLEIQRTEQGDSAMYLCASSLGRAPWEQYFGPGTRLTVT.

This chain connects TRBV20-1 to TRBJ2-7; 9 nucleotides agree with TRBD2. The length of the CDR3 is 15 residues. The germline gives CDR1 DFQATT, CDR2 SNEGSKA (reference sequence). V trimming: 7 bases; J trimming: 7 bases; junction bases outside the gene matches: 17. The CDR3 protein is CSVEGLAALKGEQYF. CDR3 bases: TGCAGTGTTGAGGGACTAGCAGCGCTGAAAGGGGAGCAGTACTTC.

The chain has TRBV6-2 or TRBV6-3 and TRBJ1-5; TRBD1 agrees at 7 bases. Germline V lookup: CDR1 MNHEY, CDR2 SVGEGT. This CDR3 comprises 13 residues. Trimming took 8 bases from V and 1 from J; bases not matched to a gene: 2. The CDR3 region is CASGDSSNQPQHF. The CDR3 DNA reads as TGTGCCAGCGGGGACAGCAGCAATCAGCCCCAGCATTTT.

The CDR3 DNA reads TGTGCCAGCAGCCCAACAGGGCTGGGAGGCTACACCTTC. Amino acids: CASSPTGLGGYTF. The chain recombines TRBV7-2 with TRBJ1-2; a weak D match, TRBD1 (6 bases). Trimming left V 5 bases short and J 8 bases short, with 15 bases between. CDR3 length: 13 amino acids. CDR1 is SGHTA, CDR2 FQGNSA, per germline. Variable domain in full (rest from reference TRBV7-2 and TRBJ1-2): GAGVSQSPSNKVTEKGKDVELRCDPISGHTALYWYRQSLGQGLEFLIYFQGNSAPDKSGLPSDRFSAERTGGSVSTLTIQRTQQEDSAVYLCASSPTGLGGYTFGSGTRLTVV.

The chain uses TRBV20-1 and TRBJ2-1, with TRBD2 matching 7 bases. The germline V gene encodes CDR1 DFQATT and CDR2 SNEGSKA (reference sequence). The ends lost 5 bases at V and 10 bases at J; junction bases unmatched: 8. The CDR3 length is 12 residues. CDR3 residues: CSAPLAEGEQFF. CDR3 in DNA: TGCAGTGCTCCTCTAGCGGAGGGGGAGCAGTTCTTC.

V is TRBV9 and J is TRBJ2-7, with 9 positions matching TRBD2. Germline V gives CDR1 SGDLS, CDR2 YYNGEE. V lost 2 bases, J lost 1 base, and 4 bases stayed unmatched. The CDR3 is 15 residues long. The CDR3 DNA reads as TGTGCCAGCAGCGTGGCTAGCGGGGCTTCCTACGAGCAGTACTTC. Its protein is CASSVASGASYEQYF.

The chain joins TRBV28 to TRBJ1-5; the D gene is possibly TRBD1 (5 bases). The germline V gene has CDR1 MDHEN and CDR2 SYDVKM. The CDR3 is 13 amino acids. V was pared by 9 bases and J by 2 bases, with 11 bases between. The CDR3 region has the DNA TGTGCCAGTCACGGGGGGGGCAATCAGCCCCAGCATTTT. Encoded protein: CASHGGGNQPQHF.